These 18 T cell receptor beta chains came from one sample sequenced in a study of CD8 T cells in ankylosing spondylitis. General observations from the study: Apparently characteristic of ankylosing spondylitis blood was a TCR beta motif (about eight highly homologous variants).

These receptors' targets are unknown. TCRdb ran MiXCR on the 5' RACE reads and lists one entry per CDR3 protein. Of 500,000 to 550,000 distinct CDR3 sequences detected, about 13% appear once; the ten largest clones hold 6.8%. Source material: blood, either unsorted or a sorted T cell fraction (not recorded which). These receptors originate from a male donor with ankylosing spondylitis.

Ten or more counts support this clonotype. The chain uses TRBV12-3 or TRBV12-4 and TRBJ2-5; 7 bases align to TRBD2. This CDR3 contains 19 residues. The V and J ends lost 10 bases and 2 bases, in that order; junction bases with no gene match: 25. DNA of the CDR3: TGTGCCACCACTCTTTCGCTAGCGGCAGCTAAACATTATCAAGAGACCCAGTACTTC. It translates to CATTLSLAAAKHYQETQYF.

This clonotype was counted many times. The J gene is TRBJ2-4, the V gene TRBV12-3 or TRBV12-4; 7 bases line up with TRBD2. With V trimmed by 6 bases and J by 0 bases, 2 bases remained unmatched. The CDR3 is made up of 14 amino acids. As DNA, the CDR3 is TGTGCCAGCAGGGTAGCGGGAGCCAAAAACATTCAGTACTTC. Amino acid sequence: CASRVAGAKNIQYF.

This clonotype was counted a few times. V gene TRBV29-1 combines with J gene TRBJ2-6; tentative D call: TRBD2 (6 bases). The CDR3 covers 14 residues. Trimming removed 4 bases from V and 2 bases from J, with 9 bases in between. Germline values: CDR1 SQVTM, CDR2 ANQGSEA. The CDR3 DNA follows: TGCAGCGTTGTCCGGGAGCCTGGGGCCAACGTCCTGACTTTC. Protein: CSVVREPGANVLTF.

This clonotype was counted at least ten times. The chain couples TRBV28 to TRBJ2-1; the match to TRBD2 covers 11 bases. Germline CDR1 is MDHEN and CDR2 is SYDVKM. The CDR3 has 15 amino acids. J gave up 5 bases and V 6 bases, and 6 bases lay outside the gene matches. CDR3 nucleotides: TGTGCCAGCAGCCGAACTAGCGGGGGAGACAATGAGCAGTTCTTC. Protein product: CASSRTSGGDNEQFF.

This clonotype has ten or more counts. The V gene is TRBV3-1, the J gene TRBJ1-1; no firm D call. From germline, CDR1 is LGHDT and CDR2 YNNKEL (reference sequence). The CDR3 contains 13 residues. V was trimmed by 3 bases and J by 0 bases, leaving 5 bases between them. The CDR3 here is CASSQGMNTEAFF. In nucleotides, the CDR3 is TGTGCCAGCAGCCAGGGCATGAACACTGAAGCTTTCTTT.

This clonotype showed up just a few times. CDR3 coding DNA: TGCGCCAGCAGCTTGGAGGGCCTCTACGAGCAGTACGTC. It yields the protein CASSLEGLYEQYV. The chain carries TRBV5-1 and TRBJ2-7; the D is unclear. CDR3 length: 13 residues. Germline CDR1 reads SGHRS; CDR2 reads YFSETQ. V was clipped by 0 bases and J by 3 bases, with 7 bases between them.

V usage is TRBV3-1 and J usage is TRBJ2-7, with TRBD2 identical over 14 bases. From germline, CDR1 is LGHDT and CDR2 YNNKEL (reference sequence). V lost 1 base and J lost 6; bases outside the gene matches: 5. The CDR3 extends over 16 amino acids. CDR3 in DNA: TGTGCCAGCAGCCAAGGACTAGCGGGAGGGCGGGGCGAGCAGTACTTC. The encoded protein is CASSQGLAGGRGEQYF.

The rearrangement links TRBV4-1 to TRBJ1-1; D perhaps matches TRBD1 (5 bases). CDR3 length equals 16 residues. CDR1 is MGHRA, CDR2 YSYEKL, per germline. V was clipped by 0 bases and J by 1 base, with 12 bases between them. In DNA, the CDR3 is TGCGCCAGCAGCCAAGATCCTGGGGGATGGAACACTGAAGCTTTCTTT. Protein sequence: CASSQDPGGWNTEAFF.

The rearrangement joins TRBV18 to TRBJ2-7, with D tentatively TRBD1 (5 bases). CDR1 is KGHSH and CDR2 is LQKENI in the germline V gene. V was trimmed by 5 bases and J by 1 base, leaving 18 bases between them. CDR3 length: 16 amino acids. The CDR3, as DNA: TGTGCCAGCTCATCCCGAACCCCGACAGCATCCTACGAGCAGTACTTC. This sequence encodes CASSSRTPTASYEQYF. Full variable domain (outside the CDR3, taken from reference TRBV18 and TRBJ2-7): NAGVMQNPRHLVRRRGQEARLRCSPMKGHSHVYWYRQLPEEGLKFMVYLQKENIIDESGMPKERFSAEFPKEGPSILRIQQVVRGDSAAYFCASSSRTPTASYEQYFGPGTRLTVT.

The chain employs TRBV7-9 and TRBJ2-7; 7 nucleotides agree with TRBD2. This CDR3 comprises 15 residues. V trimming: 7 bases; J trimming: 2 bases; junction bases outside the gene matches: 11. Germline loops: CDR1 SEHNR, CDR2 FQNEAQ (reference sequence). The CDR3 region is CASTFRGDAAYEQYF. CDR3 sequence (DNA): TGTGCCAGCACCTTCCGGGGGGACGCCGCCTACGAGCAGTACTTC.

This clonotype was picked up many times. The chain recombines TRBV12-3 or TRBV12-4 with TRBJ2-1; no reliable D call. The CDR3 loop spans 12 amino acids. V was clipped by 5 bases and J by 7 bases, with 9 bases between them. The CDR3 sequence: CASSPVRNEQFF. CDR3 DNA sequence: TGTGCCAGCAGTCCGGTTAGGAATGAGCAGTTCTTC.

This chain connects TRBV5-5 to TRBJ1-2, with D possibly being TRBD1 (5 bases). The germline V gene has CDR1 SGHKS and CDR2 YYEKEE (reference sequence). V was cut by 4 bases and J by 1 base, with 14 bases left in between. CDR3 length: 15 residues. In DNA form, the CDR3 reads TGTGCCAGCAGCGCGGGGACGGCTGGTAACTATGGCTACACCTTC. Encoded protein: CASSAGTAGNYGYTF.

In regard to this clonotype: A read error may explain this, as a much larger clone is one base away. V gene TRBV7-9 combines with J gene TRBJ2-5; 11 bases are a match to TRBD2. Germline values: CDR1 SEHNR, CDR2 FQNEAQ (reference sequence). This CDR3 has 14 residues. The V and J ends lost 5 bases and 4 bases, in that order; junction bases with no gene match: 3. CDR3 region: CASSQGLAAETQYF. CDR3 sequence (DNA): TGTGCCAGCAGCCAGGGACTAGCGGCAGAGACCCAGTACTTC.

This clonotype came up a few times. The rearrangement joins TRBV11-2 to TRBJ1-2, with 7 bases matching TRBD1. V gave up 5 bases and J gave up 10 bases; unmatched junction bases: 7. CDR1 is SGHAT and CDR2 is FQNNGV in the germline V gene. The CDR3 sequence is 12 residues long. CDR3 DNA sequence: TGTGCCAGCAGCCCAGCCGGGACAGCCTACACCTTC. Translation: CASSPAGTAYTF.

The rearrangement links TRBV5-1 to TRBJ2-3, with D possibly called TRBD1 or TRBD2 (5 bases each). The V and J ends lost 7 bases and 4 bases respectively, with 22 bases between them. The germline V gene encodes CDR1 SGHRS and CDR2 YFSETQ. There are 16 residues in the CDR3. Here the CDR3 reads CASAPGALTRPDTQYF. As DNA, the CDR3 is TGCGCCAGCGCCCCCGGGGCACTTACACGTCCAGATACGCAGTATTTT.

The chain is built from TRBV5-1 and TRBJ2-1; TRBD2 matches at 10 bases. This CDR3 has 20 amino acids. J gave up 4 bases and V 0 bases, and 16 bases lay outside the gene matches. Germline V CDR1 and CDR2: SGHRS, YFSETQ. The CDR3 reads CASSLAGRTSGSRLYNEQFF. In DNA form, the CDR3 reads TGCGCCAGCAGCTTGGCCGGCAGGACTAGCGGTTCCCGCTTGTACAATGAGCAGTTCTTC.

This clonotype was counted many times. The chain recombines TRBV12-3 or TRBV12-4 with TRBJ2-2, with a weak D call TRBD2 (6 bases). V lost 6 bases to trimming and J lost 0 bases, with 11 bases between them. There are 15 residues in the CDR3. In nucleotides, the CDR3 is TGTGCCAGCAGACCCAGACTAGCGAACACCGGGGAGCTGTTTTTT. It codes for CASRPRLANTGELFF.

This chain uses TRBV7-2 with TRBJ2-7; maybe TRBD2 (5 bases). Trimming removed 5 bases from V and 2 bases from J, with 13 bases in between. The CDR3 consists of 14 residues. CDR1 SGHTA and CDR2 FQGNSA come from the germline V gene. The CDR3 protein is CASSAEVGAYEQYF. CDR3 nucleotides: TGTGCCAGCAGCGCGGAGGTGGGAGCCTACGAGCAGTACTTC.